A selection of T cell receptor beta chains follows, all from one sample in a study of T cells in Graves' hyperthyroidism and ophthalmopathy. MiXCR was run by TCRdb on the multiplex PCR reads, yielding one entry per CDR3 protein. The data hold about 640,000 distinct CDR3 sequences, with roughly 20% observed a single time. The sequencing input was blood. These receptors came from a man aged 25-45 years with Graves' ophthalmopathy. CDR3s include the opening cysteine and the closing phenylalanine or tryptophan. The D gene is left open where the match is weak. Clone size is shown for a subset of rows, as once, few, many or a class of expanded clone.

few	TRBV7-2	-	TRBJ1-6	CASSREPLQSSYNSPLHF	TGCGCCAGCAGCCGAGAGCCTCTACAGAGCTCCTATAATTCACCCCTCCACTTT
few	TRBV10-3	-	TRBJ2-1	CAISEPRVGQFF	TGTGCCATCAGTGAGCCCCGGGTAGGGCAGTTCTTC
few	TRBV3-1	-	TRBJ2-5	CASSQDIRARYF	TGTGCCAGCAGCCAAGATATCCGTGCCCGGTACTTC
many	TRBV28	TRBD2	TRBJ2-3	CASRTGTRSTDTQYF	TGTGCCAGCAGAACCGGGACTAGGAGCACAGATACGCAGTATTTT
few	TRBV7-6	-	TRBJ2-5	CASSHPSETQYF	TGTGCCAGCAGCCACCCCTCAGAGACCCAGTACTTC
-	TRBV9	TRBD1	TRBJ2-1	CASSVVDRPENEQFF	TGTGCCAGCAGCGTAGTGGACAGGCCTGAAAATGAGCAGTTCTTC
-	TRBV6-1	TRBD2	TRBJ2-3	CASSDSWGAGGADTQYF	TGTGCCAGCAGTGATAGTTGGGGAGCGGGAGGGGCAGATACGCAGTATTTT
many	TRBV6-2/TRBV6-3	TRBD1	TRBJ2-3	CASSYSGQGTDTQYF	TGTGCCAGCAGTTACTCGGGACAGGGCACAGATACGCAGTATTTT
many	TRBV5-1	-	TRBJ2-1	CASSLAATAQDEQFF	TGCGCCAGCAGCTTGGCCGCGACAGCCCAGGATGAGCAGTTCTTC
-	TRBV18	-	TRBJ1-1	CASSPRGSYEEAFF	TGTGCCAGCTCACCCCGGGGCTCGTACGAGGAAGCTTTCTTT
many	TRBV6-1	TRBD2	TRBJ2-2	CASKEVAGGLGTGELFF	TGTGCCAGCAAGGAAGTAGCGGGAGGGCTGGGCACCGGGGAGCTGTTTTTT
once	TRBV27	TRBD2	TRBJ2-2	CASSFEGLAGVAGELFF	TGTGCCAGCAGTTTCGAGGGACTAGCGGGAGTAGCCGGGGAGCTGTTTTTT
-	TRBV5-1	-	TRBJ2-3	CASSPVEPRTDTQYF	TGCGCCAGCAGCCCTGTGGAGCCTCGCACAGATACGCAGTATTTT
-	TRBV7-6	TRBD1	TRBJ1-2	CASSPQGGRDGYTF	TGTGCCAGCAGCCCCCAGGGGGGGCGTGATGGCTACACCTTC
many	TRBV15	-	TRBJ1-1	CATSSRRGSRNTEAFF	TGTGCCACCAGCTCTCGTCGGGGTTCCCGAAACACTGAAGCTTTCTTT
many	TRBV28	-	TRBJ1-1	CASREVDGEAFF	TGTGCCAGCAGGGAAGTTGACGGGGAAGCTTTCTTT
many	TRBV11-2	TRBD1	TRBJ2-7	CASSLDRAAGEQYF	TGTGCCAGCAGCCTAGACAGGGCCGCCGGCGAGCAGTACTTC
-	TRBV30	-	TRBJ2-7	CAWSVSGLIYEQYF	TGTGCCTGGAGTGTATCGGGGTTAATCTACGAGCAGTACTTC
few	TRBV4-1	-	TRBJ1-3	CASSQVADASGNTIYF	TGCGCCAGCAGCCAAGTAGCAGACGCCTCTGGAAACACCATATATTTT
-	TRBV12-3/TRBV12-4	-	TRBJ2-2	CASSSDFLGKFSGELFF	TGTGCCAGCAGCTCGGACTTCCTGGGGAAATTTTCCGGGGAGCTGTTTTTT
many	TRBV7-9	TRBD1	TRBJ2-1	CASSLSDRGQSSYNEQFF	TGTGCCAGCAGCTTATCTGACAGGGGCCAAAGCTCCTACAATGAGCAGTTCTTC
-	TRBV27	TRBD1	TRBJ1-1	CASSLIPTRGTEAFF	TGTGCCAGCAGTTTAATCCCGACCAGGGGGACTGAAGCTTTCTTT
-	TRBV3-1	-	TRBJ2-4	CASSQRPWGEGGHIQYF	TGTGCCAGCAGCCAGCGGCCTTGGGGGGAAGGAGGCCACATTCAGTACTTC
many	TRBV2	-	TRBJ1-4	CASSVGDRGEKLFF	TGTGCCAGCAGTGTTGGAGACAGAGGGGAAAAACTGTTTTTT
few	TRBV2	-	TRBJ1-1	CATLSRQVLNTEAFF	TGTGCCACCCTCTCGAGGCAGGTGCTGAACACTGAAGCTTTCTTT
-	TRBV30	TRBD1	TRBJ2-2	CAWTGQGARELFF	TGTGCCTGGACCGGACAGGGCGCCAGGGAGCTGTTTTTT
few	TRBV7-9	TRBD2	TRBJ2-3	CASSSRLAPDTQYF	TGTGCCAGCAGCTCACGACTAGCGCCAGATACGCAGTATTTT
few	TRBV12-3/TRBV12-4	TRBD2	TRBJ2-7	CASSPSPGTSGSTPYEQYF	TGTGCCAGCAGTCCAAGTCCCGGGACTAGCGGATCCACCCCCTACGAGCAGTACTTC